Reported below is one T cell receptor beta chain. This clone was picked up one time. Its antigen target is currently unknown. No per-base quality is available; no much larger clone lies one base away. Other DNA sequences in this specimen translate into the identical CDR3. Donors were healthy HIV-negative adults with no recently reported acute infections or vaccinations. All donors were Caucasian adults living in Nashville, Tennessee, USA. CD4+ T cells were enriched by magnetic negative selection; naive cells were then positively selected on CD45RA, and the negative fraction formed the memory subset. After blood collection by leukapheresis, PBMCs were isolated using Ficoll-Histopaque density gradient centrifugation and then cryopreserved in the vapor phase of liquid nitrogen. Analytical flow cytometry was used to check the purity and quantity of each magnetically sorted T cell population. From each sorted fraction, genomic DNA was isolated and quantified by UV absorbance on a Nanodrop 2000c.

TCR CDR3 regions were amplified from genomic DNA by multiplex PCR using the deep immunoSEQ assay. Extracted genomic DNA from each cell subset was distributed evenly across all wells of several immunoSEQ 96-well plates, and each plate was treated as a replicate. Each replicate PCR for sorted subsets received about 0.2 ug genomic DNA, equal to roughly 29,000 T cell genomes. Purified libraries were measured with a Qubit 3.0 fluorometer, size-checked on a Bioanalyzer 2100, and measured again with the KAPA Library Quantification kit. Each immunoSEQ 96-well plate was sequenced on its own single-read 150-cycle Illumina NextSeq 550 flow cell. Per the authors' processing: Because only junctional sequences without quality scores were contained in the immunoSEQ output, filtering matching that applied to full-length reads could not be performed. To assign V/J genes and CDR3, sequences were annotated against IMGT germline references using PyIR, a Python wrapper for IgBLAST v1.9. Reads were removed for weak V/J assignments (E-value above 1e-6), missing CDR3, stop codons, out-of-frame junctions, or ambiguous translated residues. A V3J clonotype was defined by an identical inferred V gene, J gene, and CDR3 amino acid sequence. Percentage overlap between repertoires was calculated by dividing the number of shared unique clonotypes by the size of the smaller repertoire. Richness of each repertoire was evaluated using RTK rarefaction, the Chao1 estimator, and Recon v2.1 estimates of unobserved clonotypes. For all TCRbeta clonotypes obtained by the gDNA method from a few donors, generation probabilities were computed with OLGA. TCRdb stores this immuneACCESS table with in-frame sequences only. Part of the clones is absent; in the studies checked, under half of the shortfall reflects unresolved V genes, and no reason is known for the rest. For V, J and clone size, that table is used; D and trimming come from the DNA. A total of under 1,100,000 clones appear in this sample, around 74% of them only once. Together, the top ten hold less than 1.5% of the sample.

The data belong to a study of shared clonotypes between healthy human individuals (dated by TCRdb to 2019 to 2021). Regarding the research as a whole: Three men and two women, aged 18 to 49 years, made up the cohort. For each donor, three plates each were used for CD4 naive and CD4 memory, two plates were used for CD8 naive, and one plate was used for CD8 memory. Libraries were prepared and TCR repertoires were sequenced by different laboratories using diverse techniques, in order to increase sequencing depth and limit assay-specific biases. Blood TCR repertoires of five healthy adults were deeply sequenced to estimate repertoire size and the extent of clonotype sharing between individuals. Per donor, leukapheresis produced somewhere between about 0.94 and 9.5 billion PBMCs. Broad study findings and their caveats: Sampling was limited to blood, and TCR repertoires in tissue likely differ from TCR repertoires in blood. Incomplete sequencing was indicated by rarefaction of sorted-subset datasets, despite the large sequencing depth. Across four donors, roughly 5.4% of naive CD4, more than 3% of naive CD8, 2.3% of memory CD4, and about 0.4% of memory CD8 clonotypes were shared. Pairwise subsampling indicated that sequencing depth was expected to affect the degree of clonotype sharing among donors. Because the study included a small number of donors, the genetic and exposure-history diversity represented was limited. Estimated clonotype richness was generally larger for naive than for memory subsets. Compared with non-shared clonotypes, clonotypes shared by all four sorted-subset donors had higher generation probabilities.

CDR1 is given as SGHDN and CDR2 as FVKESK, both from the germline V gene. V is shortened by 1 base, J by 1 base, and the region joining them spans 10 bases. From the cysteine up to the phenylalanine, the CDR3 has a length of 15 residues. The read is trimmed to its CDR3 DNA, 45 bases read in frame from base 1. In this chain, TRBV14 is recombined with TRBJ1-2; TRBD1 is a weak D gene call, 5 bases matching. Specimen: memory CD4+ T cells sorted from blood. Interpreted using the paper, the cell subset or site label stands for: CD45RA-negative fraction. The source of this sequence is a man younger than 35 in good health. The CDR3 protein sequence reads: CASSQGGSSNYGYTF. The nucleotide sequence is given as TGTGCCAGCAGCCAAGGGGGGTCAAGTAACTATGGCTACACCTTC.